The clone carrying this T cell receptor beta chain was observed a single time. Its antigen remains unidentified. This sample was taken from a study of OX40 agonist ivuxolimab in advanced cancers. Study background: A male proportion of about 80% was recorded, with mean age roughly 62 years and range about 20 to 79.

Notes on the study in general: Averaging showed that CD8+ T cells had more expanded clones than CD4+ did. Nonresponders, in some cases, also had low normalized T-cell clonal expansion.

The CDR3 is made up of 15 amino acids. Trimming took 3 bases from V and 2 from J, leaving 11 bases between them. From germline, CDR1 is LGHNA and CDR2 YNFKEQ. Generated by immunoSEQ multiplex PCR, the TCRdb table keeps only in-frame clones and is missing some. Here the sample spans roughly 64,000 clones, about four fifths being singletons. The clonotype originates from an adult with an advanced solid tumor such as melanoma, head and neck, liver or kidney cancer. The chain couples TRBV4-2 to TRBJ2-1, with TRBD2 as a possible D gene (6 bases). The starting material was CD4+ or CD8+ T cells sorted from blood, obtained in a trial of the OX40 agonist ivuxolimab. The chain's CDR3 is CASSHVGGPYNEQFF. In DNA form, the CDR3 reads TGTGCCAGCAGCCATGTGGGAGGACCCTACAATGAGCAGTTCTTC.